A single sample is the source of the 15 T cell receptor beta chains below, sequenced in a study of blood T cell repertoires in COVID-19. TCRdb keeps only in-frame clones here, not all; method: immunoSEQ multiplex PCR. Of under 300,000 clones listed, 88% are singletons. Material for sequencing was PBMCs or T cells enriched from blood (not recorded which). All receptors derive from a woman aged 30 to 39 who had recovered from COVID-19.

This CDR3 reads CASSQERGARSDTQYF. CDR3 nucleotides: TGCGCCAGCAGCCAAGAGCGGGGGGCCCGGAGTGATACGCAGTATTTT. The rearrangement joins TRBV4-1 to TRBJ2-3; 8 nucleotides agree with TRBD2. V dropped 0 bases and J dropped 6; count of bases not matched to a gene: 8. There are 16 residues in the CDR3. The V gene's germline CDR1 is MGHRA and CDR2 YSYEKL.

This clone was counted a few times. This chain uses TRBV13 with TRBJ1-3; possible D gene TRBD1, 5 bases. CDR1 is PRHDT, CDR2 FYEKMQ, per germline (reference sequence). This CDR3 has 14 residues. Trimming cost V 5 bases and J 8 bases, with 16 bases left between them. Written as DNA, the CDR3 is TGTGCCAGCAGCCTCAGGGCCGGCCGGTACACCATATATTTT. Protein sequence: CASSLRAGRYTIYF.

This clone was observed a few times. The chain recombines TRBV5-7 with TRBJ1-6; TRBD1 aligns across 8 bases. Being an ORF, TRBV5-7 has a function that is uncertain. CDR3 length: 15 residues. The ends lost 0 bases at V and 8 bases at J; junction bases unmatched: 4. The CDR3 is CASSLADRAYSPLHF. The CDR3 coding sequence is TGTGCCAGCAGCTTGGCGGACAGGGCATATTCACCCCTCCACTTT.

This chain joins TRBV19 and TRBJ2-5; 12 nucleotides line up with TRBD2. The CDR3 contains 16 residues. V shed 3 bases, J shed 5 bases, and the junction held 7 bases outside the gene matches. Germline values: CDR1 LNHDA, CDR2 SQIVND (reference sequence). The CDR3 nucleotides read TGTGCCAGTAGTATGGCTAGCGGGGGGGCGTGGGAGACCCAGTACTTC. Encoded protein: CASSMASGGAWETQYF.

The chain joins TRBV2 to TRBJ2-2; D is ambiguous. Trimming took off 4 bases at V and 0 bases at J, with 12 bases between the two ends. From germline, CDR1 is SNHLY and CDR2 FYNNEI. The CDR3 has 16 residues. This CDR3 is CASSGEATANTGELFF. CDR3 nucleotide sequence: TGTGCCAGCAGTGGCGAGGCCACCGCGAACACCGGGGAGCTGTTTTTT. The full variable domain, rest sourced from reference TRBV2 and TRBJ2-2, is EPEVTQTPSHQVTQMGQEVILRCVPISNHLYFYWYRQILGQKVEFLVSFYNNEISEKSEIFDDQFSVERPDGSNFTLKIRSTKLEDSAMYFCASSGEATANTGELFFGEGSRLTVL.

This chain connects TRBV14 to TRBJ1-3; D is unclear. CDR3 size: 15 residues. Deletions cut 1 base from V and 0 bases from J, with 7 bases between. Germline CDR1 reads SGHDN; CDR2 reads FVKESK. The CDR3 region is CASSQVVASGNTIYF. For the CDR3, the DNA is TGTGCCAGCAGCCAAGTAGTTGCCTCTGGAAACACCATATATTTT.

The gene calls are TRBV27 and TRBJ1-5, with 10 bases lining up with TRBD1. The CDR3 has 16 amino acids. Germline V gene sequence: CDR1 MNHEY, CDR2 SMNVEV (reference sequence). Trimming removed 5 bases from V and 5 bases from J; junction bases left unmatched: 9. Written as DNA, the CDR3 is TGTGCCAGCAGTCTCGGGAGAGGGACAGGGGATCAGCCCCAGCATTTT. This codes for CASSLGRGTGDQPQHF.

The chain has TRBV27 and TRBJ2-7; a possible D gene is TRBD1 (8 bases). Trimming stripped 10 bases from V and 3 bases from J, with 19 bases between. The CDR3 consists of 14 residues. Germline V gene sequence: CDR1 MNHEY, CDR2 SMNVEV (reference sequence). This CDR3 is CAIEGGTGHYEQYF. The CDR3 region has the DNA TGTGCCATCGAGGGGGGGACAGGACACTACGAGCAGTACTTC.

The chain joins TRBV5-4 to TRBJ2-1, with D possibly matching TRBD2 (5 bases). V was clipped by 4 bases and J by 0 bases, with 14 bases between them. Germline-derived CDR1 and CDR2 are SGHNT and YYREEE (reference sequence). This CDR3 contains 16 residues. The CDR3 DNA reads TGTGCCAGCAGCAACAAGCGCCGGGACTCCTACAATGAGCAGTTCTTC. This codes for CASSNKRRDSYNEQFF.

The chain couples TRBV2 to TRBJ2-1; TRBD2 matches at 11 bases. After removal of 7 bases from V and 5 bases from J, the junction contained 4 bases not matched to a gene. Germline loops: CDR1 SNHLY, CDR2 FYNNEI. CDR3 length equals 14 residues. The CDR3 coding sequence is TGTGCCAGCATTATAGCGGGGGGGCACAATGAGCAGTTCTTC. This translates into CASIIAGGHNEQFF.

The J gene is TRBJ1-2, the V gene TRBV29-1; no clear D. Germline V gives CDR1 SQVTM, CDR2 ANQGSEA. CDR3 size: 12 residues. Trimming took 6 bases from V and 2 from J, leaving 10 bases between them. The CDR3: CSVANRNYGYTF. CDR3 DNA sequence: TGCAGCGTCGCGAATCGGAACTATGGCTACACCTTC.

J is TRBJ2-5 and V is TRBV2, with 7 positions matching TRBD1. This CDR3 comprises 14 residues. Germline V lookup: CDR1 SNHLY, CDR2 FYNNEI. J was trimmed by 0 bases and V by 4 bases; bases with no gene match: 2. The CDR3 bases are TGTGCCAGCAGTGTGGGACAGTACCAAGAGACCCAGTACTTC. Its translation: CASSVGQYQETQYF.

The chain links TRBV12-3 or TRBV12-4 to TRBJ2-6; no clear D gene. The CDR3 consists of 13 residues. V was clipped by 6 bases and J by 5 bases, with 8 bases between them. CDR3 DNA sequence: TGTGCCAGCAGGCGTCTCTGGGCCAACGTCCTGACTTTC. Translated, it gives CASRRLWANVLTF.

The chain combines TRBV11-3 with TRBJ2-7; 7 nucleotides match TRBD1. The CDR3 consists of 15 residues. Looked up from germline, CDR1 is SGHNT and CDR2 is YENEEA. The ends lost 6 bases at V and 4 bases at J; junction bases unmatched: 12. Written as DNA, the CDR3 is TGTGCCAGCAGGTATTCCAGGGGGAATAGGTACGAGCAGTACTTC. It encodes CASRYSRGNRYEQYF. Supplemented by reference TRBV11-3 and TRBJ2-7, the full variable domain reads EAGVVQSPRYKIIEKKQPVAFWCNPISGHNTLYWYLQNLGQGPELLIRYENEEAVDDSQLPKDRFSAERLKGVDSTLKIQPAELGDSAVYLCASRYSRGNRYEQYFGPGTRLTVT.

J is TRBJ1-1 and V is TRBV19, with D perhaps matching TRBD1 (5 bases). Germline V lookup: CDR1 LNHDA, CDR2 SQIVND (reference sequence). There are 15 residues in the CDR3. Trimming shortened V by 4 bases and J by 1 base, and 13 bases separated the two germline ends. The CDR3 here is CASSTHWGGNTEAFF. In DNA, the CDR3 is TGTGCCAGTAGTACCCATTGGGGGGGGAACACTGAAGCTTTCTTT.